This is a list of T cell receptor beta chains from one sample in a study of blood T cell repertoires in COVID-19. The data were produced by immunoSEQ multiplex PCR, yet TCRdb's version contains in-frame clones alone and is incomplete. The sample includes some 150,000 clones, 80% to 90% of them seen just once. The sequenced sample was peripheral blood. These TCRs come from a woman in her forties or fifties with acute or convalescent COVID-19. The CDR3 runs from the conserved cysteine through the conserved F or W. A D gene is named only where the DNA matches it firmly. Size values are once, few and many counts, or a class for expanded clones, and some rows have none.

v_call: TRBV28; d_call: .; j_call: TRBJ1-5; clone_size: .; cdr3_aa: CASNTGFSQPQHF; cdr3_nt: TGTGCCAGCAACACAGGTTTTAGTCAGCCCCAGCATTTT
v_call: TRBV7-9; d_call: TRBD1; j_call: TRBJ2-3; clone_size: .; cdr3_aa: CASSNRTGVADTQYF; cdr3_nt: TGTGCCAGCAGCAACAGGACAGGGGTCGCAGATACGCAGTATTTT
v_call: TRBV4-2; d_call: .; j_call: TRBJ2-5; clone_size: .; cdr3_aa: CASSQGYRDETQYF; cdr3_nt: TGTGCCAGCAGCCAGGGCTACAGGGACGAGACCCAGTACTTC
v_call: TRBV24-1; d_call: TRBD1; j_call: TRBJ1-2; clone_size: .; cdr3_aa: CATSDPGQDYGYTF; cdr3_nt: TGTGCCACCAGTGACCCTGGACAGGACTATGGCTACACCTTC
v_call: TRBV6-4; d_call: .; j_call: TRBJ1-5; clone_size: .; cdr3_aa: CASRTLHKQGGSNQPQHF; cdr3_nt: TGTGCCAGCAGAACACTTCATAAACAGGGTGGCAGCAATCAGCCCCAGCATTTT
v_call: TRBV10-3; d_call: .; j_call: TRBJ1-4; clone_size: .; cdr3_aa: CAISEGAGGGEKLFF; cdr3_nt: TGTGCCATCAGTGAGGGCGCGGGTGGCGGGGAAAAACTGTTTTTT
v_call: TRBV19; d_call: .; j_call: TRBJ1-4; clone_size: .; cdr3_aa: CASGQGITNEKLFF; cdr3_nt: TGTGCCAGCGGGCAGGGAATAACTAATGAAAAACTGTTTTTT
v_call: TRBV28; d_call: .; j_call: TRBJ1-2; clone_size: .; cdr3_aa: CASSLIPQLYGYTF; cdr3_nt: TGTGCCAGCAGTTTAATTCCACAGCTCTATGGCTACACCTTC
v_call: TRBV19; d_call: TRBD2; j_call: TRBJ2-1; clone_size: .; cdr3_aa: CASSILLAGVHEQFF; cdr3_nt: TGTGCCAGTAGTATACTACTAGCGGGAGTCCATGAGCAGTTCTTC
v_call: TRBV28; d_call: .; j_call: TRBJ1-1; clone_size: once; cdr3_aa: CASSGGAIEAFF; cdr3_nt: TGTGCCAGCAGTGGTGGGGCTATTGAAGCTTTCTTT
v_call: TRBV30; d_call: TRBD1; j_call: TRBJ1-6; clone_size: .; cdr3_aa: CAWSAGTGLSSYNSPLHF; cdr3_nt: TGTGCCTGGAGTGCCGGGACAGGCCTTAGCTCCTATAATTCACCCCTCCACTTT
v_call: TRBV7-2; d_call: .; j_call: TRBJ2-2; clone_size: once; cdr3_aa: CASSLRVGAGGELFF; cdr3_nt: TGTGCCAGCAGCTTACGAGTGGGGGCGGGCGGGGAGCTGTTTTTT
v_call: TRBV9; d_call: .; j_call: TRBJ1-5; clone_size: .; cdr3_aa: CASSVLRSRQPQHF; cdr3_nt: TGTGCCAGCAGCGTATTGCGATCTCGCCAGCCCCAGCATTTT
v_call: TRBV24-1; d_call: TRBD1; j_call: TRBJ2-7; clone_size: .; cdr3_aa: CATSDRVSYEQYF; cdr3_nt: TGTGCCACCAGCGACAGGGTGTCCTACGAGCAGTACTTC
v_call: TRBV12-3/TRBV12-4; d_call: .; j_call: TRBJ2-7; clone_size: .; cdr3_aa: CASSLALYEQYF; cdr3_nt: TGTGCCAGCAGTTTAGCACTCTACGAGCAGTACTTC
v_call: TRBV6-5; d_call: .; j_call: TRBJ1-1; clone_size: .; cdr3_aa: CASSYERNTEAFF; cdr3_nt: TGTGCCAGCAGTTACGAGAGGAACACTGAAGCTTTCTTT
v_call: TRBV6-2/TRBV6-3; d_call: .; j_call: TRBJ1-5; clone_size: few; cdr3_aa: CASSPPPGVLSNQPQHF; cdr3_nt: TGTGCCAGCAGTCCCCCCCCGGGGGTCCTTAGCAATCAGCCCCAGCATTTT
v_call: TRBV2; d_call: .; j_call: TRBJ2-2; clone_size: .; cdr3_aa: CASSEQGLTGELFF; cdr3_nt: TGTGCCAGCAGTGAACAGGGGTTGACCGGGGAGCTGTTTTTT
v_call: TRBV6-5; d_call: .; j_call: TRBJ1-3; clone_size: .; cdr3_aa: CASSTWGISGNTIYF; cdr3_nt: TGTGCCAGCAGTACCTGGGGCATCTCTGGAAACACCATATATTTT
v_call: TRBV19; d_call: .; j_call: TRBJ2-7; clone_size: .; cdr3_aa: CASSIGREDYEQYF; cdr3_nt: TGTGCCAGTAGTATCGGCAGGGAGGACTACGAGCAGTACTTC
v_call: TRBV27; d_call: .; j_call: TRBJ1-1; clone_size: .; cdr3_aa: CASSLRESNTEAFF; cdr3_nt: TGTGCCAGCTCCCTGAGGGAATCGAACACTGAAGCTTTCTTT
v_call: TRBV28; d_call: .; j_call: TRBJ2-7; clone_size: .; cdr3_aa: CASSLKLEREQYF; cdr3_nt: TGTGCCAGCAGTCTCAAACTTGAGCGCGAGCAGTACTTC
v_call: TRBV4-2; d_call: TRBD2; j_call: TRBJ2-3; clone_size: .; cdr3_aa: CASSQVGEGRGTDTQYF; cdr3_nt: TGTGCCAGCAGCCAAGTCGGGGAGGGGAGAGGGACAGATACGCAGTATTTT
v_call: TRBV27; d_call: .; j_call: TRBJ2-5; clone_size: .; cdr3_aa: CASNREETQYF; cdr3_nt: TGTGCCAGCAACAGGGAGGAGACCCAGTACTTC
v_call: TRBV6-1; d_call: TRBD1; j_call: TRBJ1-6; clone_size: few; cdr3_aa: CASSDRQGVNSPLHF; cdr3_nt: TGTGCCAGCAGTGATCGGCAGGGGGTGAATTCACCCCTCCACTTT
v_call: TRBV15; d_call: .; j_call: TRBJ1-1; clone_size: .; cdr3_aa: CATSREQGIGGTEAFF; cdr3_nt: TGTGCCACCAGCAGAGAACAGGGCATTGGGGGCACTGAAGCTTTCTTT
v_call: TRBV10-1; d_call: TRBD1; j_call: TRBJ2-1; clone_size: .; cdr3_aa: CASSETGVEQFF; cdr3_nt: TGCGCCAGCAGCGAGACAGGGGTCGAGCAGTTCTTC
v_call: TRBV25-1; d_call: TRBD1; j_call: TRBJ2-5; clone_size: .; cdr3_aa: CASSLLGTGERRETQYF; cdr3_nt: TGTGCCAGCAGTCTTCTCGGGACAGGGGAGAGGAGAGAGACCCAGTACTTC
v_call: TRBV19; d_call: TRBD1; j_call: TRBJ1-1; clone_size: .; cdr3_aa: CASRLQGTGTEAFF; cdr3_nt: TGTGCCAGTAGGTTACAGGGGACGGGGACTGAAGCTTTCTTT
v_call: TRBV21-1; d_call: .; j_call: TRBJ1-2; clone_size: once; cdr3_aa: CASSKQGAGGYTF; cdr3_nt: TGTGCCAGCAGCAAACAGGGGGCCGGCGGCTACACCTTC
v_call: TRBV5-4; d_call: .; j_call: TRBJ1-5; clone_size: .; cdr3_aa: CASSLGGGNQPQHF; cdr3_nt: TGTGCCAGCAGCTTGGGGGGGGGCAATCAGCCCCAGCATTTT
v_call: TRBV3-1/TRBV3-2; d_call: .; j_call: TRBJ1-4; clone_size: .; cdr3_aa: CASRRAENEKLFF; cdr3_nt: TGTGCCAGCAGGCGGGCAGAGAATGAAAAACTGTTTTTT
v_call: TRBV12-3/TRBV12-4; d_call: .; j_call: TRBJ1-2; clone_size: .; cdr3_aa: CASSPTDYGYTF; cdr3_nt: TGTGCCAGCAGTCCGACAGACTATGGCTACACCTTC
v_call: TRBV6-5; d_call: TRBD1; j_call: TRBJ1-6; clone_size: once; cdr3_aa: CASKTGDNSPLHF; cdr3_nt: TGTGCCAGCAAGACAGGGGATAATTCACCCCTCCACTTT
v_call: TRBV11-2; d_call: .; j_call: TRBJ2-1; clone_size: once; cdr3_aa: CASSLDRSRNSYNEQFF; cdr3_nt: TGTGCCAGCAGCCTAGATCGGTCCAGGAACTCCTACAATGAGCAGTTCTTC
v_call: TRBV27; d_call: TRBD1; j_call: TRBJ1-6; clone_size: .; cdr3_aa: CASSLKTGWGDNSPLHF; cdr3_nt: TGTGCCAGCAGTTTAAAGACAGGGTGGGGGGATAATTCACCCCTCCACTTT
v_call: TRBV6-6; d_call: TRBD2; j_call: TRBJ2-5; clone_size: once; cdr3_aa: CASSRGGAQETQYF; cdr3_nt: TGTGCCAGCAGTCGGGGGGGGGCTCAAGAGACCCAGTACTTC
v_call: TRBV10-3; d_call: .; j_call: TRBJ2-1; clone_size: .; cdr3_aa: CAISEIDSGKTYNEQFF; cdr3_nt: TGTGCCATCAGTGAGATCGATTCGGGGAAGACCTACAATGAGCAGTTCTTC
v_call: TRBV9; d_call: .; j_call: TRBJ2-2; clone_size: .; cdr3_aa: CASSLRTDTGELFF; cdr3_nt: TGTGCCAGCAGCCTCCGGACAGACACCGGGGAGCTGTTTTTT
v_call: TRBV9; d_call: .; j_call: TRBJ2-5; clone_size: .; cdr3_aa: CASSSNSGAQETQYF; cdr3_nt: TGTGCCAGCAGCAGTAATTCGGGAGCTCAAGAGACCCAGTACTTC
v_call: TRBV3-1/TRBV3-2; d_call: .; j_call: TRBJ1-1; clone_size: .; cdr3_aa: CASSQAFGGTEAFF; cdr3_nt: TGTGCCAGCAGCCAAGCGTTCGGAGGTACTGAAGCTTTCTTT
v_call: TRBV10-3; d_call: TRBD2; j_call: TRBJ2-3; clone_size: .; cdr3_aa: CAISESSLAGVEDTQYF; cdr3_nt: TGTGCCATCAGTGAGTCGTCGCTAGCGGGAGTCGAAGATACGCAGTATTTT
v_call: TRBV29-1; d_call: .; j_call: TRBJ2-2; clone_size: .; cdr3_aa: CSVVKSTGELFF; cdr3_nt: TGCAGCGTTGTGAAGAGTACCGGGGAGCTGTTTTTT
v_call: TRBV6-5; d_call: TRBD2; j_call: TRBJ2-2; clone_size: .; cdr3_aa: CASRSSGAGELFF; cdr3_nt: TGTGCCAGCAGGAGTAGCGGGGCCGGGGAGCTGTTTTTT
v_call: TRBV14; d_call: TRBD1; j_call: TRBJ1-3; clone_size: .; cdr3_aa: CASSARGSGNTIYF; cdr3_nt: TGTGCCAGCAGCGCCAGGGGGTCCGGAAACACCATATATTTT
v_call: TRBV5-1; d_call: .; j_call: TRBJ1-2; clone_size: .; cdr3_aa: CASSLALGRNYGYTF; cdr3_nt: TGCGCCAGCAGCTTGGCCCTGGGCAGGAACTATGGCTACACCTTC